This TCR beta chain was sequenced during a study of T cells in tuberculosis. Specified time point: new active TB diagnosis, blood taken before or within 7 days of starting treatment. Sequencing was performed with immunoSEQ multiplex PCR; in TCRdb, only in-frame clones are kept and a portion is missing. The sample lists 25,000 to 30,000 clones; roughly 94% were seen once. The CDR3 is 14 amino acids. Trimming took 2 bases from V and 0 from J, leaving 7 bases between them. The germline V gene encodes CDR1 MNHEY and CDR2 SVGAGI. This specimen consisted of PBMCs, obtained at tuberculosis diagnosis. This clonotype originated in an adult with tuberculosis. The J gene is TRBJ1-1, the V gene TRBV6-5; D uncertain. The CDR3 is CASSYGPLNTEAFF. CDR3 bases: TGTGCCAGCAGTTACGGGCCGCTGAACACTGAAGCTTTCTTT.